This TCR beta chain was recovered during a study of PD-L1 blockade in urothelial cancer. Looking at the study overall: Every 3 weeks, patients received intravenous atezolizumab 1,200 mg, beginning 2014.

Study results and limitations: Below-median pretreatment blood TCR clonality was associated with improved progression-free and overall survival.

Clones were read by immunoSEQ multiplex PCR, and TCRdb kept only the in-frame ones, dropping some. The sample holds roughly 95,000 clones, 80% to 90% seen once. V lost 9 bases to trimming and J lost 7 bases, with 15 bases between them. Germline values: CDR1 SEHNR, CDR2 FQNEAQ (reference sequence). This CDR3 is 13 amino acids long. This clone was counted a single time. The antigen is undetermined. Specified time point: pretreatment peripheral blood. Each individual provided 1 to 8 samples (taken pretreatment and on-treatment). This chain connects TRBV7-9 to TRBJ2-2, with D possibly matching TRBD2 (5 bases). The clonotype originates from a man in his 60s with urothelial cancer. Sample: PBMCs, taken around atezolizumab (anti-PD-L1) treatment. The CDR3 is CARDRARGGELFF. The CDR3 DNA reads as TGTGCCAGAGACCGGGCCCGGGGCGGGGAGCTGTTTTTT.